Described below is a single T cell receptor (beta chain) sequence and its context. In the authors' methods: How many nucleated cells were present was estimated from reference gene primer amplification. Produced via immunoSEQ multiplex PCR; TCRdb's table is partial and in-frame only. The V and J calls and the clone size are those of that table, but D and trimming were determined from the DNA. The sample records 60,000 or so clones, roughly 79% being singletons. The data belong to a study of blood T cell repertoires in COVID-19. Study-wide background: The United States, Italy and Spain supplied acute and convalescent COVID-19 samples. T cells, B-cell-depleted T cells, or PBMCs supplied cDNA or gDNA.

V lost 1 base and J 7 bases, leaving 14 bases between the germline ends. The CDR3 loop spans 15 amino acids. Germline CDR1 reads SGHDT; CDR2 reads YYEEEE. Material for sequencing was peripheral blood. This chain uses TRBV5-6 with TRBJ1-4; no reliable D call. This sequence originates from a human donor in a cohort sampled during active COVID-19. CDR3 DNA: TGTGCCAGCAGCTTGAGGGTTTCAGGAGGTGAAAAACTGTTTTTT. This gives the protein CASSLRVSGGEKLFF.